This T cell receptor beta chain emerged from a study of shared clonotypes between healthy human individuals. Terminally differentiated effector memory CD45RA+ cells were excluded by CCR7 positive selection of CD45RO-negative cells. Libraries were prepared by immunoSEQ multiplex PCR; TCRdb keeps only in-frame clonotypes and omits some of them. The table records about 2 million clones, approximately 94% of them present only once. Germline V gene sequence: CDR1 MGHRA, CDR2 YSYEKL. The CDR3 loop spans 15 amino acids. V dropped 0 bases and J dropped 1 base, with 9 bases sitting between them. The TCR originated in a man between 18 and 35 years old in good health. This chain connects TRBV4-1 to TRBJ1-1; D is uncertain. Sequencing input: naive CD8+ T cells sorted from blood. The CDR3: CASSQDFPGNTEAFF. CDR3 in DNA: TGCGCCAGCAGCCAAGATTTCCCAGGGAACACTGAAGCTTTCTTT.